These T cell receptor beta chains were read from a single sample in a study of blood T cell repertoires in COVID-19. Sequencing used immunoSEQ multiplex PCR; TCRdb keeps in-frame clones, though not all of them. The table lists fewer than 350,000 clones, 85% to 90% of them singletons. The sequencing sample was made of PBMCs or T cells enriched from blood (not recorded which). The receptors shown here come from a young woman with acute COVID-19. CDR3s include the opening cysteine and the closing phenylalanine or tryptophan. Some rows mark clone size as missing; the rest say once, few, many or name a class of expanded clone.

abundance,v_gene,CDR3aa
once,TRBV5-1,CASSLHVNGETQYF
-,TRBV27,CASNSRGFPLSFHGYTF
once,TRBV28,CASSTRDEQFF
-,TRBV10-3,CAISLDRGSNTQYF
-,TRBV28,CASSFPSAGGATDTQYF
once,TRBV27,CASKPKPDSASTGGDTQYF
-,TRBV5-4,CASSSSTTVSYGYTF
few,TRBV27,CATSELRSGGNEQFF
-,TRBV18,CASSPQGQGYEQYF
-,TRBV20-1,CSASLGQKNTEAFF
once,TRBV2,CASKGQTIATNEKLFF
-,TRBV5-1,CASSSPLAGGDEQFF
-,TRBV12-3/TRBV12-4,CASSFLGGVEQFF
-,TRBV2,CASSEDRAMNTEAFF
-,TRBV27,CASSLGLAQYF
once,TRBV7-9,CASSSQGLSGNTIYF
few,TRBV28,CASSFLGSQPQHF
-,TRBV27,CASSLRVSASGSSYEQYF
-,TRBV7-9,CASIAGDVVNEQFF
-,TRBV20-1,CSASTWTVNSPLHF